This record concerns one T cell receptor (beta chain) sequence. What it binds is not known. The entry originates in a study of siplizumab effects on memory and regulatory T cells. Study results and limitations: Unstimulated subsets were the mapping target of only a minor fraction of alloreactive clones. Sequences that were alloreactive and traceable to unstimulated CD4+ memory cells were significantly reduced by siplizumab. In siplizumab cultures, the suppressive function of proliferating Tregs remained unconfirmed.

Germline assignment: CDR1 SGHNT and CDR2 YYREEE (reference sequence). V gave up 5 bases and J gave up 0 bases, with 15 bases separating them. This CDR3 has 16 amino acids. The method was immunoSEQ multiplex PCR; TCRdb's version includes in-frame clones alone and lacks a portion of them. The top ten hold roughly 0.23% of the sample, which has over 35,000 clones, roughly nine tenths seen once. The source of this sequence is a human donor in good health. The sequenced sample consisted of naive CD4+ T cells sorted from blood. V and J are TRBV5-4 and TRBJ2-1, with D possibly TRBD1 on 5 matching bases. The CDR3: CASRQDGPSSYNEQFF. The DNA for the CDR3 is TGTGCCAGCAGACAGGACGGCCCCAGCTCCTACAATGAGCAGTTCTTC.